This T cell receptor beta chain was sequenced for a study of blood T cell repertoires in COVID-19. Methods used by the authors: From reference gene primer amplification, estimates of nucleated cell counts were derived. Libraries were prepared by immunoSEQ multiplex PCR; TCRdb keeps only in-frame clonotypes and omits some of them. V, J and clone size are taken as reported in that table, and D and trimming were inferred from the DNA itself. The sample lists about 200,000 clones, roughly 77% occurring once. Enrollment of patients from Seattle took place during active infection, with longitudinal follow-up. This CDR3 is built from 13 residues. Trimming cost V 6 bases and J 0 bases, with 8 bases left between them. Per germline, CDR1 LNHNV and CDR2 YYDKDF (reference sequence).

The rearrangement joins TRBV15 to TRBJ2-5; D gene uncertain. This clonotype originated in a woman aged 40-49 years with COVID-19, enrolled during active disease. Material for sequencing was peripheral blood. As DNA, the CDR3 is TGTGCCACCAGTGGTCAGTACCAAGAGACCCAGTACTTC. It codes for CATSGQYQETQYF.